The 9 T cell receptor beta chains in this list originate from one sample, sequenced in a study of blood T cells in healthy people across ages. Using a J-beta primer mix together with a sample-barcoded 5' primer, a second PCR was run for roughly 6 to 12 cycles. TCRdb called the 5' RACE reads again in MiXCR, with one record for every CDR3 protein. The table includes around 900,000 distinct CDR3 sequences, more than 25% detected once. Sequencing used blood. The receptors stem from a woman at least 80 years old in good health.

Ten or more counts support this clonotype. The J gene is TRBJ2-5, the V gene TRBV20-1; 7 nucleotides line up with TRBD2. This CDR3 is 14 amino acids long. The J segment lost 1 base and the V segment lost 3 bases, leaving 5 bases of the junction unmatched. The germline V gene encodes CDR1 DFQATT and CDR2 SNEGSKA (reference sequence). The CDR3 sequence is CSASGGSFQETQYF. The CDR3 DNA is TGCAGTGCTAGCGGGGGGAGTTTCCAAGAGACCCAGTACTTC.

This clonotype was found many times. The rearrangement joins TRBV7-2 to TRBJ2-7; D may be TRBD1 or TRBD2 (5 bases each). V was trimmed by 1 base and J by 3 bases, leaving 13 bases between them. Germline V gene lookup returns CDR1 SGHTA and CDR2 FQGNSA. The CDR3 spans 15 residues. Written as DNA, the CDR3 is TGTGCCAGCAGCTTAGGGGGAGCGAGGGGCTACGAGCAGTACTTC. Its translation: CASSLGGARGYEQYF.

This clonotype was counted at least ten times. The rearrangement links TRBV27 to TRBJ2-3; D is possibly TRBD1 (6 bases). CDR1 is MNHEY and CDR2 is SMNVEV in the germline V gene (reference sequence). V shed 5 bases and J shed 0 bases, with 18 bases lying between them. This CDR3 has 17 residues. DNA of the CDR3: TGTGCCAGCAGTCCTCATACAGGGTTCACTAGCACAGATACGCAGTATTTT. Protein product: CASSPHTGFTSTDTQYF.

The chain uses TRBV30 and TRBJ1-6, with D perhaps TRBD1 (5 bases). Germline CDR1 reads GTSNPN; CDR2 reads SVGIG (reference sequence). Trimming removed 3 bases from V and 0 bases from J, with 15 bases in between. The CDR3 contains 17 residues. The CDR3, as DNA: TGTGCCTGGAGGGGACCGGACGCATACTCCTATAATTCACCCCTCCACTTT. Translating it yields CAWRGPDAYSYNSPLHF.

In its sample, this clonotype was seen many times. The chain joins TRBV20-1 to TRBJ2-7; 10 bases agree with TRBD1. The length of the CDR3 is 15 residues. V lost 0 bases and J lost 7; bases outside the gene matches: 9. The germline CDR1 and CDR2 sequences are DFQATT and SNEGSKA (reference sequence). DNA for the CDR3: TGCAGTGCTAGAGATCCAATCGGGACAGGGGTTGAGCAGTACTTC. Translation gives CSARDPIGTGVEQYF.

This clonotype came up a few times. The J gene is TRBJ2-3, the V gene TRBV21-1; the D call of TRBD1 is as the table states it, not checked on the DNA. TRBV21-1 is flagged as a pseudogene. The CDR3 loop spans 16 amino acids. CDR3 sequence reads: CAPLDGAGRSTDTQYF. In DNA, the CDR3 is TGTGCCCCCCTCGACGGGGCAGGCCGTAGCACAGATACGCAGTATTTT.

The table lists this clonotype with a few counts. A single base separates this from a much larger clone, so it may be a read error. This chain links TRBV7-9 with TRBJ2-3, with D perhaps assigned TRBD1 or TRBD2 (6 bases each). The germline gives CDR1 SEHNR, CDR2 FQNEAQ (reference sequence). There are 16 residues in the CDR3. CDR3: CAGSLRTRGDTDTQYF. The DNA for the CDR3 is TGTGCCGGCAGCCTCCGTACTAGGGGGGACACAGATACGCAGTATTTT.

This clonotype was observed at least ten times. J is TRBJ2-1 and V is TRBV20-1; 7 bases are shared with TRBD2. Trimming cost V 8 bases and J 2 bases; bases outside gene matches: 9. This CDR3 comprises 14 residues. Germline CDR1 reads DFQATT; CDR2 reads SNEGSKA (reference sequence). As DNA, the CDR3 is TGCAGTATGGGAGGGACGGGTCCCTACAATGAGCAGTTCTTC. It codes for CSMGGTGPYNEQFF.

J is TRBJ2-3 and V is TRBV12-3 or TRBV12-4; 8 positions agree with TRBD2. V lost 5 bases and J lost 4; bases outside the gene matches: 14. This CDR3 is 17 amino acids long. CDR3 coding DNA: TGTGCCAGCAGTCCCACCGGGACTAGAGTGAGCGCAGATACGCAGTATTTT. This translates into CASSPTGTRVSADTQYF.